This TCR beta chain came from a study of blood T cell repertoires in COVID-19. Assay used: immunoSEQ multiplex PCR; TCRdb lists only in-frame clones, some missing. The repertoire holds some 150,000 clones, about 85% seen once, with approximately 5% in the top ten. The CDR3 length is 12 residues. Trimming removed 6 bases from V and 10 bases from J, with 15 bases in between. This TCR was sampled from an older woman with COVID-19, enrolled during active disease. The V gene is TRBV12-3 or TRBV12-4, the J gene TRBJ1-1, with a possible D match to TRBD1 (6 bases). The sample comprised peripheral blood. DNA of the CDR3: TGTGCCAGCAGCGCCGCGGGGGCAGGAGCTTTCTTT. Translation gives CASSAAGAGAFF.